This TCR beta chain was documented in a study of shared clonotypes between healthy human individuals (dated by TCRdb to the early 2020s). As for the study more broadly: The cohort comprised a couple of women and a few men aged 18 to 49 years. Each donor's leukapheresis produced roughly between roughly 0.94 and 9.5 billion PBMCs. For each donor, three plates each were used for CD4 naive and CD4 memory, two plates were used for CD8 naive, and one plate was used for CD8 memory. To estimate repertoire size and how much clonotype sharing occurs between individuals, the study deeply sequenced the blood TCR repertoires of roughly 5 healthy adults. Libraries were prepared and TCR repertoires were sequenced by different laboratories using diverse techniques, in order to increase sequencing depth and limit assay-specific biases. Study-wide findings and limitations: Even with the large sequencing depth, rarefaction of the sorted-subset datasets indicated that sequencing was incomplete. Sampling was limited to blood, and TCR repertoires in tissue likely differ from TCR repertoires in blood. Estimated clonotype richness was generally larger for naive than for memory subsets. Because the study included only a small number of donors, the genetic and exposure-history diversity represented was limited. Higher generation probabilities were observed for clonotypes shared by all four sorted-subset donors than for non-shared clonotypes. Sharing across a few donors was observed for around 4.8% of naive CD4, 3% to 3.5% of naive CD8, about 2.5% of memory CD4, and 0.4% of memory CD8 clonotypes. Pairwise subsampling indicated that sequencing depth was expected to affect the degree of clonotype sharing among donors.

Donors were healthy HIV-negative adults with no recently reported acute infections or vaccinations. Every donor was a Caucasian adult residing in Nashville, Tennessee, USA. Magnetic negative selection was used to enrich CD4+ T cells, after which naive cells were positively selected on CD45RA and the negative fraction became the memory subset. Blood was obtained by leukapheresis, after which PBMCs were separated by Ficoll-Histopaque density gradient centrifugation and cryopreserved in liquid nitrogen vapor phase. Purity and quantity of every magnetically sorted T cell population were checked by analytical flow cytometry. Genomic DNA was isolated from each sorted fraction and quantified by UV absorbance on a Nanodrop 2000c. TCR CDR3 regions were amplified from genomic DNA by multiplex PCR using the deep immunoSEQ assay. Extracted genomic DNA from each cell subset was spread evenly across all wells of several immunoSEQ 96-well plates, with each plate serving as a replicate. For sorted subsets, each replicate PCR was loaded with roughly 200 ng genomic DNA, equivalent to 30,000 or so T cell genomes. Purified libraries were quantified with a Qubit 3.0 fluorometer, sized on a Bioanalyzer 2100, and re-quantified with the KAPA Library Quantification kit. A separate single-read 150-cycle Illumina NextSeq 550 flow cell was used to sequence each immunoSEQ 96-well plate. The paper's processing steps were these. Because the immunoSEQ output included only junctional sequences and no quality scores, the filtering could not be the same as the filtering used for full-length reads. Sequences were annotated with PyIR, a Python wrapper for IgBLAST v1.9, and V/J genes and CDR3 were assigned using IMGT germline references. Reads were filtered out if the reads had weak V/J assignments (E-value above 1e-6), no CDR3, stop codons, out-of-frame junctions, or ambiguous translated residues. V3J clonotypes were defined by identical inferred V gene, J gene, and CDR3 amino acid sequence. Percentage overlap between repertoires was calculated by dividing the number of shared unique clonotypes by the size of the smaller repertoire. Repertoire richness was assessed with RTK rarefaction, the Chao1 estimator, and Recon v2.1 estimates of unobserved clonotypes. Generation probabilities for all TCRbeta clonotypes obtained by the gDNA method from a handful of donors were computed using OLGA. Imported from immuneACCESS, the table was reduced by TCRdb to in-frame sequences with V and J called. These copies leave out some clones; in studies compared against another copy, an unresolved V gene accounts for under half, and the cause of the remainder is not known. Clone size and V and J calls were adopted from that table, with D and trimming inferred from the DNA. For this sample there are about 1.1 million clones; 78% appear just once. The ten largest clones represent more than 0.45% of the sample.

Turning to this clone: The antigen it binds to is not known. Base quality data are lacking; no much larger clone is found one base away.

The receptor was isolated from a man aged 18 to 30 in good health. Some clones in this sample may be carry-over from other donors' samples. The sample consisted of memory CD4+ T cells from PBMCs. The cell subset or site label here, explained by the study, means: CD45RA-negative fraction.

The DNA sequence is TGTGCCAGCAGTGAAACCGGTTATAGCAATCAGCCCCAGCATTTT. Its protein reads: CASSETGYSNQPQHF. The V and J genes are TRBV2 and TRBJ1-5, with the D gene not clear enough to name. CDR1 SNHLY and CDR2 FYNNEI are derived from the germline V gene. The CDR3 spans 15 residues, from the cysteine through the phenylalanine. This entry keeps only the CDR3 DNA: 45 bases, framed from base 1. The V end loses 2 bases and the J end loses 0 bases, and a stretch of 8 bases separates them.